The 17 T cell receptor beta chains below were found in one sample sequenced in a study of blood T cell repertoires in COVID-19. Generated by immunoSEQ multiplex PCR, the TCRdb table keeps only in-frame clones and is missing some. The sample includes 140,000 or so clones, around 80% of them seen just once. Sequencing was carried out using peripheral blood. The receptors here all came from a woman aged 60-70 years with acute or convalescent COVID-19.

CDR3 sequence: CASSEMAGEGYEQYF. The CDR3 DNA sequence: TGTGCCAGCAGTGAAATGGCGGGAGAAGGCTACGAGCAGTACTTC. The chain couples TRBV6-1 to TRBJ2-7; 7 bases agree with TRBD2. The CDR3 has 15 residues. V shed 2 bases and J 3 bases; nucleotides not matched to a gene: 7. CDR1 and CDR2 (germline): MNHNS, SASEGT.

The V call is TRBV24-1, the J call TRBJ2-7; 7 positions match TRBD2. CDR3 size: 14 residues. Trimming at V came to 5 bases and at J to 2 bases, leaving 5 bases not matched to a gene. Germline V gene sequence: CDR1 KGHDR, CDR2 SFDVKD. This CDR3 is CATSAREGPYEQYF. The CDR3 bases are TGTGCCACCAGTGCGAGGGAGGGCCCCTACGAGCAGTACTTC.

The rearrangement links TRBV30 to TRBJ2-3; D call uncertain. CDR3 length: 16 amino acids. V lost 3 bases to trimming and J lost 0 bases, with 16 bases between them. Germline CDR1 is GTSNPN and CDR2 is SVGIG (reference sequence). In nucleotides, the CDR3 is TGTGCCTGGAGCGCCCCCAGATGGGCTAGCACAGATACGCAGTATTTT. Residues: CAWSAPRWASTDTQYF.

This sequence joins TRBV5-4 and TRBJ2-1, with 8 positions matching TRBD2. Germline trimming cut 6 bases from V and 5 bases from J; bases unmatched to any gene: 10. Germline V gene sequence: CDR1 SGHNT, CDR2 YYREEE (reference sequence). The CDR3 runs 15 residues. In DNA, the CDR3 is TGTGCCAGCACCCTAGCGGCTAGCGGGCACAATGAGCAGTTCTTC. It yields the protein CASTLAASGHNEQFF.

Concerning this clone: This sample also contains other DNA sequences that code for the same CDR3. In DNA, the CDR3 is TGTGCCACCAGCAGTGGACTTAGCACAGATACGCAGTATTTT. Encoded protein: CATSSGLSTDTQYF. The chain combines TRBV15 with TRBJ2-3, with D perhaps TRBD2 (5 bases). From germline, CDR1 is LNHNV and CDR2 YYDKDF (reference sequence). V dropped 3 bases and J dropped 0 bases, with 7 bases sitting between them. CDR3 length: 14 amino acids.

The chain is built from TRBV11-1 and TRBJ2-7, with 8 bases lining up with TRBD2. V gave up 5 bases and J gave up 6 bases; unmatched junction bases: 12. CDR3 length equals 15 residues. The germline V gene has CDR1 SGHAT and CDR2 FQDESV (reference sequence). The CDR3 is CASSLRGGASAEQYF. The CDR3 bases are TGTGCCAGCAGCCTCCGGGGGGGTGCTTCTGCCGAGCAGTACTTC.

V usage is TRBV5-1 and J usage is TRBJ2-1, with 10 bases identical to TRBD2. The V gene's germline CDR1 is SGHRS and CDR2 YFSETQ. J lost 2 bases, V lost 1 base, and 3 bases had no gene match. This CDR3 is built from 16 residues. The CDR3 coding sequence is TGCGCCAGCAGCTTGTTGAGCGGGAGGGCCTACAATGAGCAGTTCTTC. This translates into CASSLLSGRAYNEQFF.

The V call is TRBV12-3 or TRBV12-4, the J call TRBJ2-3, with a tentative D call TRBD2 (5 bases). The CDR3 runs 13 residues. V lost 5 bases and J 7 bases, leaving 13 bases between the germline ends. The CDR3 reads CASSGSRVNTQYF. CDR3 nucleotides: TGTGCCAGCAGTGGGTCGCGGGTTAATACGCAGTATTTT.

This rearrangement joins TRBV5-1 to TRBJ1-4; possibly TRBD1 for D (6 bases). Germline CDR1 reads SGHRS; CDR2 reads YFSETQ. V was shortened by 2 bases and J by 5 bases, with 13 bases between the two germline ends. The length of the CDR3 is 15 residues. CDR3 nucleotide sequence: TGCGCCAGCAGCTTTTCGGGGGGCAGGAATGAAAAACTGTTTTTT. Protein sequence: CASSFSGGRNEKLFF.

The chain joins TRBV20-1 to TRBJ2-7; a weak D match, TRBD2 (6 bases). Germline CDR1 DFQATT, CDR2 SNEGSKA (reference sequence). The ends were cut back, 3 bases at V and 3 bases at J, with 15 bases in the middle. This CDR3 is built from 14 residues. CDR3 nucleotide sequence: TGCAGTGCTAGTCAGCTAGCGTCAGGCTACGAGCAGTACTTC. Its translation is CSASQLASGYEQYF.

The chain links TRBV10-1 to TRBJ2-7; tentatively, D is TRBD1 (6 bases). This CDR3 region has 13 residues. Between the trimmed V and J ends, which lost 3 bases and 3 bases, there was a span of 9 bases. Germline V CDR1 and CDR2: WNHNN, SYGVQD (reference sequence). This CDR3 reads CASSEGQLYEQYF. In DNA form, the CDR3 reads TGCGCCAGCAGTGAAGGACAGCTCTACGAGCAGTACTTC.

The chain couples TRBV28 to TRBJ2-7; 8 bases are a match to TRBD1. J gave up 7 bases and V 4 bases, and 12 bases lay outside the gene matches. Germline V gene sequence: CDR1 MDHEN, CDR2 SYDVKM. The CDR3 extends over 15 amino acids. The CDR3 nucleotides read TGTGCCAGCAGTTCCCCGACAGGGGTATCGGGAGAGCAGTACTTC. Translation: CASSSPTGVSGEQYF.

The chain is built from TRBV4-1 and TRBJ1-6; weak D call: TRBD1 (6 bases). Germline CDR1 reads MGHRA; CDR2 reads YSYEKL. With 4 bases removed from V and 8 bases from J, the gap between germline ends came to 21 bases. The CDR3 runs to 17 residues. CDR3 region: CASSLFSGGATDSPLHF. CDR3 sequence (DNA): TGCGCCAGCAGCCTTTTTAGCGGGGGGGCAACGGATTCACCCCTCCACTTT.

The chain links TRBV6-5 to TRBJ2-7, with TRBD2 identical over 7 bases. Germline CDR1 reads MNHEY; CDR2 reads SVGAGI. The CDR3 has 15 amino acids. The V and J ends lost 6 bases and 0 bases, in that order; junction bases with no gene match: 8. The CDR3 DNA is TGTGCCAGCAGGCCAGCGGGGTCGAGCTCCTACGAGCAGTACTTC. This gives the protein CASRPAGSSSYEQYF.

This clone showed up just a few times. V gene TRBV7-9 combines with J gene TRBJ2-5; 8 bases match TRBD1. Germline CDR1 is SEHNR and CDR2 is FQNEAQ (reference sequence). The V and J ends lost 8 bases and 5 bases, in that order; junction bases with no gene match: 7. The CDR3 has 13 amino acids. The CDR3 DNA follows: TGTGCCAGCGGTGGACAGGGAAGGGAGACCCAGTACTTC. This codes for CASGGQGRETQYF.

The V and J genes are TRBV2 and TRBJ2-3; a weak D match, TRBD2 (6 bases). The germline V and J ends were trimmed by 4 bases and 6 bases, with 17 bases remaining between them. Per the germline V gene, CDR1 is SNHLY and CDR2 is FYNNEI. The CDR3 spans 15 residues. The CDR3 nucleotides read TGTGCCAGCAGTGCCCGGGGTAATCGGGAGGATACGCAGTATTTT. This gives the protein CASSARGNREDTQYF.

This chain connects TRBV30 to TRBJ1-6; a possible D gene is TRBD1 (6 bases). The length of the CDR3 is 14 residues. Germline loops: CDR1 GTSNPN, CDR2 SVGIG (reference sequence). With 0 bases removed from V and 7 bases from J, the gap between germline ends came to 10 bases. CDR3 DNA: TGTGCCTGGAGTGTGGACAGCAAAAATTCACCCCTCCACTTT. Its protein product is CAWSVDSKNSPLHF.